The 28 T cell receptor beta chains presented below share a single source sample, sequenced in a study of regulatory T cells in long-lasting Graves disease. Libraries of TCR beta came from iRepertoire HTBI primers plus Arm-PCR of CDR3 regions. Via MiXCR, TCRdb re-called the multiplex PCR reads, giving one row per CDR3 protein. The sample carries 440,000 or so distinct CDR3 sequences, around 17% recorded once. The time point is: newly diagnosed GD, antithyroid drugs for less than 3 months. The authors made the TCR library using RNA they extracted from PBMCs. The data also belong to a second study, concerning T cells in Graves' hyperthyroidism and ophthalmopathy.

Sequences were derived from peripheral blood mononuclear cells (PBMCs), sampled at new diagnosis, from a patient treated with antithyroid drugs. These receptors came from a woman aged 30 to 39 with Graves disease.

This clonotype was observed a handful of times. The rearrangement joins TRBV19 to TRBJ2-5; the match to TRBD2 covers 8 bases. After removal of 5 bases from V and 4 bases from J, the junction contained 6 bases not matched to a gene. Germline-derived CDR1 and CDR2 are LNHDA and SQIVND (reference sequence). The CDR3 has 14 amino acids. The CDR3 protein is CASSYSGKAETQYF. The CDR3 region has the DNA TGTGCCAGTAGTTATAGCGGGAAGGCAGAGACCCAGTACTTC.

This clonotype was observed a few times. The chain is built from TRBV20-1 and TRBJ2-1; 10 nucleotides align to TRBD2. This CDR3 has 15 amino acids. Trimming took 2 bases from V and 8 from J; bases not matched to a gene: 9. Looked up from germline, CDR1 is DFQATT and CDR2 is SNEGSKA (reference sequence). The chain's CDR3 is CSARPGTSDVYEQFF. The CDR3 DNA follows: TGCAGTGCTAGACCCGGGACTAGCGACGTATATGAGCAGTTCTTC.

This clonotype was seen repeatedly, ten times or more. The DNA for the CDR3 is TGTGCCAGCAGCCCCTTGACTAGCGGGAGTGGCGAGCAGTACTTC. It specifies CASSPLTSGSGEQYF. V gene TRBV6-1 combines with J gene TRBJ2-7, with TRBD2 identical over 12 bases. The CDR3 length is 15 residues. V lost 6 bases and J lost 6; bases outside the gene matches: 9. Germline loops: CDR1 MNHNS, CDR2 SASEGT.

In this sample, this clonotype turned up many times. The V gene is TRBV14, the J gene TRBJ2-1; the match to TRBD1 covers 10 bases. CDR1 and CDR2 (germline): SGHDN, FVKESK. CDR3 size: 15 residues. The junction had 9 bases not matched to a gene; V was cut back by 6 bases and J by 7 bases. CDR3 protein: CASRPDRGLVNEQFF. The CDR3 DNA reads TGTGCCAGCAGACCTGACAGGGGGCTTGTTAATGAGCAGTTCTTC.

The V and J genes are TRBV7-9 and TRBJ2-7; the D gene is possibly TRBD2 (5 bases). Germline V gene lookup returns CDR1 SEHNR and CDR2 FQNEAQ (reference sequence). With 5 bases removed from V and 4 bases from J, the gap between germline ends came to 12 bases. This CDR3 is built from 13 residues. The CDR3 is CASSPTTTYEQYF. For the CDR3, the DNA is TGTGCCAGCAGCCCGACTACTACGTACGAGCAGTACTTC. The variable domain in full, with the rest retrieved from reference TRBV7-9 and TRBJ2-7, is DTGVSQNPRHKITKRGQNVTFRCDPISEHNRLYWYRQTLGQGPEFLTYFQNEAQLEKSRLLSDRFSAERPKGSFSTLEIQRTEQGDSAMYLCASSPTTTYEQYFGPGTRLTVT.

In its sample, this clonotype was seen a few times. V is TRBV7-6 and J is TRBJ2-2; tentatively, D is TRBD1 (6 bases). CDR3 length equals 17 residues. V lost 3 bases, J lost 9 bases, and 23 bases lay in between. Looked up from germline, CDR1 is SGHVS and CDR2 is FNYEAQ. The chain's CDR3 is CASSFYPKQGTSRELFF. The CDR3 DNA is TGTGCCAGCAGCTTTTATCCTAAACAGGGTACAAGCCGGGAGCTGTTTTTT. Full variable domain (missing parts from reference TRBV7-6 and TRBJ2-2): GAGVSQSPRYKVTKRGQDVALRCDPISGHVSLYWYRQALGQGPEFLTYFNYEAQQDKSGLPNDRFSAERPEGSISTLTIQRTEQRDSAMYRCASSFYPKQGTSRELFFGEGSRLTVL.

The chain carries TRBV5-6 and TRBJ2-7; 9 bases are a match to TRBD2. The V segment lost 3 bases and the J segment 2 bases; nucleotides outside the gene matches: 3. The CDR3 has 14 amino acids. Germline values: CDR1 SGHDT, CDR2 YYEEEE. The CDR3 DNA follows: TGTGCCAGCAGCTGGCTAGCGGGAACCTACGAGCAGTACTTC. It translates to CASSWLAGTYEQYF.

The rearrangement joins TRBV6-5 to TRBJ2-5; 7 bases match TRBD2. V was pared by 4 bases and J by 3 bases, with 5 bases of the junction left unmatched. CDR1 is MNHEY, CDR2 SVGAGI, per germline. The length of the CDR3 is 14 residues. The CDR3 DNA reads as TGTGCCAGCAGTTCTAGCGGAGTTGAAGAGACCCAGTACTTC. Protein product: CASSSSGVEETQYF.

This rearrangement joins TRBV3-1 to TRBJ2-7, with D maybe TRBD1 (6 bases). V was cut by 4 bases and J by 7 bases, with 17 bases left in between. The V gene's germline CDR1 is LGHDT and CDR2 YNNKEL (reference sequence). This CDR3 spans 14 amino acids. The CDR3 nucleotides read TGTGCCAGCAGCCGGACAGACGGCACCGGGGAGCAGTACTTC. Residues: CASSRTDGTGEQYF.

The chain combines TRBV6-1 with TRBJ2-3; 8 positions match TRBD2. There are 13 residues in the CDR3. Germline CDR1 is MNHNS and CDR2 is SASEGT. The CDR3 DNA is TGTTACCTACGGGAGGGTGCAAGCGATACGCAGTATTTT. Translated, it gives CYLREGASDTQYF.

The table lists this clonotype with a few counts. CDR3 DNA: TGTGCCAGCAGGCGACAGACCGGGGAGCTGTTTTTT. Amino acid sequence: CASRRQTGELFF. V gene TRBV25-1 combines with J gene TRBJ2-2, with D perhaps matching TRBD1 (5 bases). This CDR3 contains 12 residues. The germline V gene encodes CDR1 MGHDK and CDR2 SYGVNS. V was pared by 6 bases and J by 5 bases, with 7 bases between.

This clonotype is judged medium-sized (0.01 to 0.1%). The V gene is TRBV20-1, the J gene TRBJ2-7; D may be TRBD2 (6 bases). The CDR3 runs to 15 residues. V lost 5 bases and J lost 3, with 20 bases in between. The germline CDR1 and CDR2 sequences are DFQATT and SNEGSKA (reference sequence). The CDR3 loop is CSAQGAGLGFYEQYF. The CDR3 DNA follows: TGCAGTGCTCAAGGCGCGGGACTCGGATTCTACGAGCAGTACTTC.

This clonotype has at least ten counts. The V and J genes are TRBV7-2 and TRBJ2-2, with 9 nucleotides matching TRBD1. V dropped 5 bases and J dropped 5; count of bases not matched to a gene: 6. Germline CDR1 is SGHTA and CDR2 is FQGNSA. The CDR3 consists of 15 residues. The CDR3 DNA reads TGTGCCAGCAGCGCCGGGACAGGGAGAACCGGGGAGCTGTTTTTT. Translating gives CASSAGTGRTGELFF.

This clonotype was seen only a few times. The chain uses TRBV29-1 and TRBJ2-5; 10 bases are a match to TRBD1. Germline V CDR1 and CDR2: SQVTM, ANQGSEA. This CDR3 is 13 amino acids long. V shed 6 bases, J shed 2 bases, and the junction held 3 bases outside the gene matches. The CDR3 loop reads CSVEDRGQETQYF. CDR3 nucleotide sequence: TGCAGCGTCGAGGACAGGGGGCAAGAGACCCAGTACTTC.

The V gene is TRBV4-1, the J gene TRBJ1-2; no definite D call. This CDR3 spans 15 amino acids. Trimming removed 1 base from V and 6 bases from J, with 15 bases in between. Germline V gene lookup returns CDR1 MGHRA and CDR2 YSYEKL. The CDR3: CASSQVNTRAHGYTF. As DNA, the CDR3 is TGCGCCAGCAGCCAAGTCAACACTCGGGCCCATGGCTACACCTTC.

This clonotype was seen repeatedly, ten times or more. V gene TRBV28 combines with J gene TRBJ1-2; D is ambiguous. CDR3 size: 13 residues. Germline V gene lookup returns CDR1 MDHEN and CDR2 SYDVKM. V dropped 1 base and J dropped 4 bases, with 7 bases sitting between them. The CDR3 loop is CASSLSSLYGYTF. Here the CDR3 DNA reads TGTGCCAGCAGTTTATCTAGCCTCTATGGCTACACCTTC.

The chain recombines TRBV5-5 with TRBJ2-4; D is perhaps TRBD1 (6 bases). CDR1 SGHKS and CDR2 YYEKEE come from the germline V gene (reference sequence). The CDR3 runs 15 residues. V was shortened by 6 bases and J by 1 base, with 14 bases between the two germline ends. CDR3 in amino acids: CASKYLGGAKNIQYF. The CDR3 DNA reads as TGTGCCAGCAAATATTTAGGGGGTGCCAAAAACATTCAGTACTTC.

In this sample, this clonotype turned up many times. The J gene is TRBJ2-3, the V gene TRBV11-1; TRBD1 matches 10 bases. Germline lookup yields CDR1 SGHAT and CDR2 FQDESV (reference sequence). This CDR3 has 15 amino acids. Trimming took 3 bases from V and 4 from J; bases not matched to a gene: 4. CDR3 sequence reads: CASSFDRGRADTQYF. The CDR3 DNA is TGTGCCAGCAGCTTCGACAGGGGGCGTGCAGATACGCAGTATTTT. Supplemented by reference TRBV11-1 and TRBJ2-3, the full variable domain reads EAEVAQSPRYKITEKSQAVAFWCDPISGHATLYWYRQILGQGPELLVQFQDESVVDDSQLPKDRFSAERLKGVDSTLKIQPAELGDSAMYLCASSFDRGRADTQYFGPGTRLTVL.

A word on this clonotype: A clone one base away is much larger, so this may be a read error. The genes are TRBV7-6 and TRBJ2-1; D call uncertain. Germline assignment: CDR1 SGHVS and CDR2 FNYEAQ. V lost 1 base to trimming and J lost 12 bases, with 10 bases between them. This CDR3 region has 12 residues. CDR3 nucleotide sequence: TGTGCCAGCAGCTTAGGGAAGCGAGGGCAGTTCTTC. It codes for CASSLGKRGQFF.

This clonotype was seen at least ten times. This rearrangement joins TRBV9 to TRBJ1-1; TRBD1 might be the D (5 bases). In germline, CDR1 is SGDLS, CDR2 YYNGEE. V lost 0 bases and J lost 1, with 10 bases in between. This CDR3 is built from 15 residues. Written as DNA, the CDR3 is TGTGCCAGCAGCGTAGAACCACAGGCGAACACTGAAGCTTTCTTT. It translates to CASSVEPQANTEAFF. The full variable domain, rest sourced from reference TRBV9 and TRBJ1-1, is DSGVTQTPKHLITATGQRVTLRCSPRSGDLSVYWYQQSLDQGLQFLIQYYNGEERAKGNILERFSAQQFPDLHSELNLSSLELGDSALYFCASSVEPQANTEAFFGQGTRLTVV.

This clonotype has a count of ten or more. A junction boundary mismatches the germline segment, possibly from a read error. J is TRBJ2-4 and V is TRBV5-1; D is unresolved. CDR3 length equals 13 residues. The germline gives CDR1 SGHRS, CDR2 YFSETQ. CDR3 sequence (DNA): TGTGCCAGCAGCTTGGGTCCTGGCAACATTCAGTACTTC. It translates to CASSLGPGNIQYF.

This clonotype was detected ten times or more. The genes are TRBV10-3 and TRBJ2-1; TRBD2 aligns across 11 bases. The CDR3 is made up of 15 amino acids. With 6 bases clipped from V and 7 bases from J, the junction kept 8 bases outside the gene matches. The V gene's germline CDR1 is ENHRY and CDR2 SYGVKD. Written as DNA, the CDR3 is TGTGCCATCAGCGAGAGGGGACTAGCGGAGAATGAGCAGTTCTTC. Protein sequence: CAISERGLAENEQFF.

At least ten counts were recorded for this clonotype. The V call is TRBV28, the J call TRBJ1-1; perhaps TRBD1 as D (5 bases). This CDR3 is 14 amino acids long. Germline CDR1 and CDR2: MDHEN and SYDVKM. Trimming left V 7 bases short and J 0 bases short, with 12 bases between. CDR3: CASIPGPLNTEAFF. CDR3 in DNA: TGTGCCAGCATCCCGGGACCCCTGAACACTGAAGCTTTCTTT. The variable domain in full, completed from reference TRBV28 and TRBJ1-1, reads DVKVTQSSRYLVKRTGEKVFLECVQDMDHENMFWYRQDPGLGLRLIYFSYDVKMKEKGDIPEGYSVSREKKERFSLILESASTNQTSMYLCASIPGPLNTEAFFGQGTRLTVV.

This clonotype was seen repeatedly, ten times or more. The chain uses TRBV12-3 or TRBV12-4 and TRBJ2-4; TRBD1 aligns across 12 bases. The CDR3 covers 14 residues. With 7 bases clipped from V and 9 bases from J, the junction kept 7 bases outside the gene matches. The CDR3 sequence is CASNPGQGAAIQYF. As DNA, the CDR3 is TGTGCCAGCAATCCGGGACAGGGGGCCGCCATTCAGTACTTC.

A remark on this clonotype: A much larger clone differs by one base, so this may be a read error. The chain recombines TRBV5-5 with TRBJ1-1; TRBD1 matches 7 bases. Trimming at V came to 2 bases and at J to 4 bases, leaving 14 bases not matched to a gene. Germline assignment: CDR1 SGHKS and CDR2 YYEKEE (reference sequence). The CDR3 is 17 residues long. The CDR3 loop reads CASSFSQGVYVSTEAFF. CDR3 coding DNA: TGTGCCAGCAGCTTCTCGCAGGGGGTTTATGTGAGCACTGAAGCTTTCTTT.

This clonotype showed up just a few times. Here the CDR3 reads CAISGGTINQDNEQFF. DNA of the CDR3: TGTGCCATCAGTGGGGGGACTATTAATCAAGACAATGAGCAGTTCTTC. V is TRBV10-3 and J is TRBJ2-1, with 7 bases identical to TRBD2. Germline V gives CDR1 ENHRY, CDR2 SYGVKD. J was trimmed by 5 bases and V by 4 bases; bases with no gene match: 11. This CDR3 is built from 16 residues.

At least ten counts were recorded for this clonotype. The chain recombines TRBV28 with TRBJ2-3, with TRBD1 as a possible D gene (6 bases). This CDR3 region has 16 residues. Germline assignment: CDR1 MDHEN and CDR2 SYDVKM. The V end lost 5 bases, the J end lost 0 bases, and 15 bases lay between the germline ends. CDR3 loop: CASSPRGSPSTDTQYF. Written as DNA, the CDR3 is TGTGCCAGCAGTCCCAGGGGAAGCCCAAGCACAGATACGCAGTATTTT.

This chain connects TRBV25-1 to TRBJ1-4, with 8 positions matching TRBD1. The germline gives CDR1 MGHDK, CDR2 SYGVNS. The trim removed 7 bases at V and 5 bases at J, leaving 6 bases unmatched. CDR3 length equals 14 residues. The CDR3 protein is CASIPDRENEKLFF. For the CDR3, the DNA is TGTGCCAGCATCCCGGACAGGGAAAATGAAAAACTGTTTTTT.